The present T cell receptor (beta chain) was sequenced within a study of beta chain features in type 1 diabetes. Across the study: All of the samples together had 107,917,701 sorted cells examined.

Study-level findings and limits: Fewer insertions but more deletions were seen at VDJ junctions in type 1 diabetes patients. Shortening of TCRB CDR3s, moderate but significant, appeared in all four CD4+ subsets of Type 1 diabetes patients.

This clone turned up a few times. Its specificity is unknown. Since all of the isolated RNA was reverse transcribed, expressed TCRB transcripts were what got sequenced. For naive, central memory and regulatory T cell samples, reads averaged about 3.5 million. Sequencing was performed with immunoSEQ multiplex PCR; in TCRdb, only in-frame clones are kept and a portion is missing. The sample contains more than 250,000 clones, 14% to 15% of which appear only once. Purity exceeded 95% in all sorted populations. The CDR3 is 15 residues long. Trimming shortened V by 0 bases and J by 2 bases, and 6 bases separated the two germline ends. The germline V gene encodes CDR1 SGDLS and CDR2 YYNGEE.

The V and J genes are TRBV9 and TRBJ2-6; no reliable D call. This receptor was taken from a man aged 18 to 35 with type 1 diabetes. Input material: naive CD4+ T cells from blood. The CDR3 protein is CASSVDLTGANVLTF. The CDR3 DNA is TGTGCCAGCAGCGTAGATTTAACTGGGGCCAACGTCCTGACTTTC. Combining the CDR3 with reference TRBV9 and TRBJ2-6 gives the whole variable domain DSGVTQTPKHLITATGQRVTLRCSPRSGDLSVYWYQQSLDQGLQFLIQYYNGEERAKGNILERFSAQQFPDLHSELNLSSLELGDSALYFCASSVDLTGANVLTFGAGSRLTVL.